Below are 19 T cell receptor beta chains sequenced from a single sample in a study of identical twins (dated by TCRdb to the mid-2010s). Receptors were amplified or captured by 5' RACE. TCRdb lists the instrument as Illumina HiSeq 2000. TCRdb passed the public sequencing reads through fastp at Q25 and MiXCR, retaining productive beta sequences. Entries that share a CDR3 protein sequence are merged under the most common genes and DNA. The sample table holds nearly 200,000 distinct CDR3 sequences, of which about 15% were seen once. The top ten clones comprise over 35% of the sample. The sample was also linked to a second study, of T cells expressing NK-cell markers.

The sequenced sample was CD8+ T cells sorted from blood. The receptors stem from a woman under 30 in good health.

This clonotype was counted at least ten times. The rearrangement joins TRBV6-1 to TRBJ1-5; D is ambiguous. V was pared by 0 bases and J by 7 bases, with 7 bases between. The CDR3 is 13 amino acids. CDR1 is MNHNS, CDR2 SASEGT, per germline. The CDR3 reads CASSEANIQPQHF. CDR3 DNA sequence: TGTGCCAGCAGTGAAGCGAACATCCAGCCCCAGCATTTT.

This clonotype appeared a few times. The chain recombines TRBV7-6 with TRBJ2-1; D possibly corresponds to TRBD2 (5 bases). The V and J ends lost 0 bases and 7 bases respectively, with 13 bases between them. The CDR3 covers 15 residues. CDR1 is SGHVS and CDR2 is FNYEAQ in the germline V gene. The CDR3, as DNA: TGTGCCAGCAGCTTAGCTAGCGAAGGGATTAATGAGCAGTTCTTC. Its translation: CASSLASEGINEQFF.

This clonotype came up many times. The chain couples TRBV15 to TRBJ1-5; no firm D call. Trimming cost V 0 bases and J 6 bases, with 12 bases left between them. The CDR3 extends over 15 amino acids. CDR1 and CDR2 (germline): LNHNV, YYDKDF (reference sequence). The CDR3 protein is CATSRDLGAFQPQHF. The CDR3 bases are TGTGCCACCAGCAGAGATTTAGGCGCGTTTCAGCCCCAGCATTTT.

This chain's CDR3 is CSVQDSGNTIYF. The CDR3 bases are TGCAGCGTCCAAGACAGTGGAAACACCATATATTTT. The rearrangement links TRBV29-1 to TRBJ1-3; possible D gene TRBD1, 5 bases. This CDR3 contains 12 residues. With 6 bases removed from V and 3 bases from J, the gap between germline ends came to 9 bases. The germline gives CDR1 SQVTM, CDR2 ANQGSEA.

This clonotype showed up just a few times. The J gene is TRBJ2-1, the V gene TRBV19; 7 nucleotides align to TRBD2. With 9 bases clipped from V and 6 bases from J, the junction kept 11 bases outside the gene matches. The CDR3 runs 14 residues. The V gene's germline CDR1 is LNHDA and CDR2 SQIVND (reference sequence). Written as DNA, the CDR3 is TGTGCCAGCGGACCCTGGGAGGGGTCCAATGAGCAGTTCTTC. Its translation: CASGPWEGSNEQFF.

The J gene is TRBJ2-7, the V gene TRBV5-1; D remains unclear. The CDR3 has 12 residues. V lost 2 bases to trimming and J lost 5 bases, with 8 bases between them. Germline CDR1 SGHRS, CDR2 YFSETQ. The CDR3 region is CASSFNGDEQYF. The CDR3 DNA reads as TGCGCCAGCAGCTTCAATGGAGACGAGCAGTACTTC. Variable domain in full (rest from reference TRBV5-1 and TRBJ2-7): KAGVTQTPRYLIKTRGQQVTLSCSPISGHRSVSWYQQTPGQGLQFLFEYFSETQRNKGNFPGRFSGRQFSNSRSEMNVSTLELGDSALYLCASSFNGDEQYFGPGTRLTVT.

This clonotype was seen only a few times. The CDR3 protein is CASSSKRGAFDEQYF. CDR3 sequence (DNA): TGTGCCAGCAGCTCGAAGCGGGGGGCCTTCGACGAGCAGTACTTC. The chain couples TRBV7-8 to TRBJ2-7; 9 nucleotides agree with TRBD2. This CDR3 has 15 amino acids. V trimming: 4 bases; J trimming: 5 bases; junction bases outside the gene matches: 9. Germline loops: CDR1 SGHVS, CDR2 FQNEAQ.

This clonotype came up many times. The V and J genes are TRBV5-1 and TRBJ2-1; possible D gene TRBD1, 7 bases. The V end lost 1 base, the J end lost 6 bases, and 11 bases lay between the germline ends. CDR1 SGHRS and CDR2 YFSETQ come from the germline V gene. There are 14 residues in the CDR3. CDR3 region: CASSLSGGGNEQFF. The CDR3 DNA follows: TGCGCCAGCAGCTTGTCAGGGGGAGGCAATGAGCAGTTCTTC. Supplemented by reference TRBV5-1 and TRBJ2-1, the full variable domain reads KAGVTQTPRYLIKTRGQQVTLSCSPISGHRSVSWYQQTPGQGLQFLFEYFSETQRNKGNFPGRFSGRQFSNSRSEMNVSTLELGDSALYLCASSLSGGGNEQFFGPGTRLTVL.

This clonotype was counted a few times. The rearrangement joins TRBV6-2 or TRBV6-3 to TRBJ1-1; D not certain. Trimming took 2 bases from V and 0 from J, leaving 4 bases between them. Germline CDR1 and CDR2: MNHEY and SVGEGT. The CDR3 length is 13 residues. DNA of the CDR3: TGTGCCAGCAGTTACGAGGTGAACACTGAAGCTTTCTTT. Its translation is CASSYEVNTEAFF.

The chain uses TRBV11-1 and TRBJ2-1, with TRBD2 matching 7 bases. This CDR3 is built from 19 residues. Germline values: CDR1 SGHAT, CDR2 FQDESV (reference sequence). Losses at the gene ends were 5 bases for V and 0 bases for J; bases not matched to a gene: 16. The DNA for the CDR3 is TGTGCCAGCAGCGGCAAAGCTAGCGGCGATTACAGCTCCTACAATGAGCAGTTCTTC. Encoded protein: CASSGKASGDYSSYNEQFF. The full variable domain, in which reference TRBV11-1 and TRBJ2-1 provide the parts outside the CDR3, is EAEVAQSPRYKITEKSQAVAFWCDPISGHATLYWYRQILGQGPELLVQFQDESVVDDSQLPKDRFSAERLKGVDSTLKIQPAELGDSAMYLCASSGKASGDYSSYNEQFFGPGTRLTVL.

The chain recombines TRBV7-2 with TRBJ1-2; possible D gene TRBD1, 5 bases. The CDR3 sequence is 17 residues long. The V end was cut by 2 bases, the J end by 4 bases, with 20 bases between. Germline lookup yields CDR1 SGHTA and CDR2 FQGNSA. CDR3 DNA sequence: TGTGCCAGCAGCTTATTAGAGACAGACTACCGAGTCTATGGCTACACCTTC. It yields the protein CASSLLETDYRVYGYTF.

A few counts support this clonotype. The rearrangement uses TRBV27 and TRBJ2-6, with D perhaps matching TRBD1 (5 bases). V lost 1 base and J 3 bases, leaving 10 bases between the germline ends. Germline-derived CDR1 and CDR2 are MNHEY and SMNVEV (reference sequence). The CDR3 loop spans 16 amino acids. CDR3 amino acids: CASSLFGRDGANVLTF. In DNA, the CDR3 is TGTGCCAGCAGTTTATTCGGCAGGGATGGGGCCAACGTCCTGACTTTC. Drawing the rest from reference TRBV27 and TRBJ2-6, the complete variable domain is EAQVTQNPRYLITVTGKKLTVTCSQNMNHEYMSWYRQDPGLGLRQIYYSMNVEVTDKGDVPEGYKVSRKEKRNFPLILESPSPNQTSLYFCASSLFGRDGANVLTFGAGSRLTVL.

This clonotype was picked up many times. The CDR3 protein is CASSLDVGRGETQYF. CDR3 coding DNA: TGTGCCAGCAGCTTAGATGTCGGGAGAGGAGAGACCCAGTACTTC. V and J are TRBV11-2 and TRBJ2-5; D is possibly TRBD2 (6 bases). Trimming left V 0 bases short and J 4 bases short, with 12 bases between. CDR1 is SGHAT and CDR2 is FQNNGV in the germline V gene. The CDR3 is made up of 15 amino acids.

This clonotype was found many times. The CDR3 loop reads CAWSPTNYGYTF. CDR3 coding DNA: TGTGCCTGGAGTCCAACTAACTATGGCTACACCTTC. The J gene is TRBJ1-2, the V gene TRBV30; D ambiguous. Germline lookup yields CDR1 GTSNPN and CDR2 SVGIG (reference sequence). V dropped 2 bases and J dropped 0 bases, with 4 bases sitting between them. This CDR3 region has 12 residues.

J is TRBJ2-3 and V is TRBV23-1; no reliable D call. TRBV23-1 is an ORF for which the function is uncertain. Trimming pared 9 bases from V and 2 bases from J, leaving 12 bases between. There are 13 residues in the CDR3. The CDR3 here is CAREWVHTDTQYF. In DNA form, the CDR3 reads TGCGCCAGGGAATGGGTTCACACAGATACGCAGTATTTT.

This clonotype was seen more than once but under ten times. The V and J genes are TRBV11-2 and TRBJ2-3; 9 bases map to TRBD1. Unmatched junction bases numbered 13, after V lost 4 bases and J lost 2 bases. CDR1 and CDR2 from the germline V gene are SGHAT and FQNNGV. The length of the CDR3 is 18 residues. The CDR3 DNA reads as TGTGCCAGCAGCTGGATGAGAACCGGGACAGGGATCACAGATACGCAGTATTTT. Translated, it gives CASSWMRTGTGITDTQYF.

To note about this clonotype: At one boundary the junction diverges from the germline segment, which might be a read error. The gene calls are TRBV29-1 and TRBJ2-7, with D hard to call. This CDR3 spans 10 amino acids. The germline CDR1 and CDR2 sequences are SQVTM and ANQGSEA. The CDR3 bases are TGCAGCGTTCAAGATTACGAGCAGTACTTC. Translation gives CSVQDYEQYF.

V usage is TRBV12-3 or TRBV12-4 and J usage is TRBJ1-1, with unresolved D. The CDR3 length is 12 residues. With 3 bases removed from V and 8 bases from J, the gap between germline ends came to 10 bases. In DNA, the CDR3 is TGTGCCAGCAGTTTCGTTACCAGCGAAGCTTTCTTT. Protein: CASSFVTSEAFF.

The chain carries TRBV9 and TRBJ1-2, with TRBD1 matching 10 bases. Unmatched junction bases numbered 3, after V lost 3 bases and J lost 7 bases. The CDR3 runs to 13 residues. The germline gives CDR1 SGDLS, CDR2 YYNGEE. This CDR3 is CASSGGQGFGYTF. CDR3 coding DNA: TGTGCCAGCAGCGGGGGACAGGGGTTTGGCTACACCTTC.